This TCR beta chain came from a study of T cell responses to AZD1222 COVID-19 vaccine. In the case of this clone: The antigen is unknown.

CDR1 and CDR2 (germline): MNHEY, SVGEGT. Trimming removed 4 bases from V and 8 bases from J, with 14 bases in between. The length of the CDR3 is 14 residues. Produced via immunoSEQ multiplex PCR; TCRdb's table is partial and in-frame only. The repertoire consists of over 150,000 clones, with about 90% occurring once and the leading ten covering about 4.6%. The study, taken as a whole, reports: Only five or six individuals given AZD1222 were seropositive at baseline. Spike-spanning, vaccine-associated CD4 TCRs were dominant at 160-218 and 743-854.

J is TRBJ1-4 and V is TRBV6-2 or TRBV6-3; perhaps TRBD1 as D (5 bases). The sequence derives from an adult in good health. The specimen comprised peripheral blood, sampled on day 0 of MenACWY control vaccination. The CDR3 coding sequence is TGTGCCAGCAGTTGGTCGGGGACGGGCGAAAAACTGTTTTTT. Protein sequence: CASSWSGTGEKLFF.